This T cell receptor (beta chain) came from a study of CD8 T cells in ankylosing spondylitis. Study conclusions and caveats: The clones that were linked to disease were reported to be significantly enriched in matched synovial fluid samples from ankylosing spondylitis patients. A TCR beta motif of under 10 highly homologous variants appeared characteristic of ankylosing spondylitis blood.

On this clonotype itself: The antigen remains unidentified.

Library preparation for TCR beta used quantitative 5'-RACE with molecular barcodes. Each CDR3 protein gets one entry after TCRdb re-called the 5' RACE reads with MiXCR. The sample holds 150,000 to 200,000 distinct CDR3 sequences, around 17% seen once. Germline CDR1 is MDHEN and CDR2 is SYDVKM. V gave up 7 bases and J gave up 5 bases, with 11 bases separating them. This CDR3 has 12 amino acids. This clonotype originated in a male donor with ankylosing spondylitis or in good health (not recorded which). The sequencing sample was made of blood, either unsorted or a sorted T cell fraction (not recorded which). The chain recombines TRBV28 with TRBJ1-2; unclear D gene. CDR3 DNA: TGTGCCAGCACGGCCGTTCGATATGGCTACACCTTC. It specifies CASTAVRYGYTF.